Following are 21 T cell receptor beta chains from one sample sequenced in a study of CD8+ T cells in alopecia areata (dated by TCRdb to the late 2010s). The time point label corresponds to: roughly 24 weeks on oral tofacitinib. The treatment or condition label for this specimen denotes: oral pan-JAK inhibitor, 5-10 mg twice daily. The library was made by the immunoSEQ multiplex PCR assay. To provide template for TCR sequencing, every sample had RNA extracted and reverse transcribed into cDNA. What TCRdb holds here is the immuneACCESS table cut down to in-frame rearrangements. Part of the clones is not present; checked against another copy, under half of the missing clones reflect an unresolved V gene, and the others are unexplained. The sample table lists 170,000 or so clones, about 60% of them with a count of one. Roughly 12% of the sample belongs to the ten largest clones. The sample in question was CD8+ T cells sorted from blood, obtained at week 24, from a patient treated with tofacitinib. These receptors were taken from a human donor with alopecia areata.

V gene TRBV2 combines with J gene TRBJ2-7, with 9 bases fitting TRBD1. Trimming took 6 bases from V and 3 from J; bases not matched to a gene: 12. The germline V gene encodes CDR1 SNHLY and CDR2 FYNNEI. This CDR3 spans 16 amino acids. CDR3 region: CASRGDRQGEFYEQYF. In DNA form, the CDR3 reads TGTGCCAGCAGGGGGGACAGACAGGGGGAATTCTACGAGCAGTACTTC. The full variable domain, with the rest looked up from reference TRBV2 and TRBJ2-7, is EPEVTQTPSHQVTQMGQEVILRCVPISNHLYFYWYRQILGQKVEFLVSFYNNEISEKSEIFDDQFSVERPDGSNFTLKIRSTKLEDSAMYFCASRGDRQGEFYEQYFGPGTRLTVT.

The CDR3 DNA follows: TGCGCCAGCAGCCAAGAACAGGGAACTGGGGCCAACGTCCTGACTTTC. It specifies CASSQEQGTGANVLTF. The chain employs TRBV4-1 and TRBJ2-6; possible D gene TRBD1, 6 bases. Germline loops: CDR1 MGHRA, CDR2 YSYEKL. The CDR3 is made up of 16 amino acids. Between the trimmed V and J ends, which lost 0 bases and 2 bases, there was a span of 8 bases.

This sequence joins TRBV7-8 and TRBJ1-2; a possible D gene is TRBD1 (6 bases). The CDR3 is 14 residues long. V was clipped by 4 bases and J by 2 bases, with 11 bases between them. The germline V gene has CDR1 SGHVS and CDR2 FQNEAQ. CDR3 DNA sequence: TGTGCCAGCAGCTCCCGGGACACCAACTATGGCTACACCTTC. It translates to CASSSRDTNYGYTF.

In its sample, this clone was seen once. This chain uses TRBV14 with TRBJ2-3; D gene unclear. The CDR3 totals 15 residues. V lost 0 bases and J lost 0, with 7 bases in between. Germline lookup yields CDR1 SGHDN and CDR2 FVKESK. The CDR3 here is CASSQEPGSTDTQYF. CDR3 nucleotides: TGTGCCAGCAGCCAAGAGCCTGGGAGCACAGATACGCAGTATTTT.

This clone has only a few counts. The J gene is TRBJ1-1, the V gene TRBV12-5; D not certain. Trimming took off 0 bases at V and 4 bases at J, with 9 bases between the two ends. The CDR3 covers 14 residues. Germline V gene sequence: CDR1 LGHNT, CDR2 FRNRAP. The DNA for the CDR3 is TGTGCTAGTGGTTTGGTGACCCGGAGCACTGAAGCTTTCTTT. This encodes CASGLVTRSTEAFF.

The rearrangement joins TRBV30 to TRBJ1-2, with D uncertain. The CDR3 spans 12 residues. Trimming left V 4 bases short and J 6 bases short, with 12 bases between. Germline CDR1 reads GTSNPN; CDR2 reads SVGIG (reference sequence). This chain's CDR3 is CAWMLGRHGYTF. The CDR3 DNA reads as TGTGCCTGGATGTTAGGGAGGCATGGCTACACCTTC.

The chain has TRBV15 and TRBJ2-7, with D maybe TRBD2 (6 bases). The CDR3 contains 13 residues. Trimming took 0 bases from V and 5 from J, leaving 8 bases between them. From germline, CDR1 is LNHNV and CDR2 YYDKDF (reference sequence). CDR3 protein: CATSREGGHEQYF. CDR3 coding DNA: TGTGCCACCAGCAGAGAGGGGGGTCACGAGCAGTACTTC.

The chain couples TRBV27 to TRBJ2-7, with D possibly matching TRBD2 (7 bases). The CDR3 covers 15 residues. Germline V lookup: CDR1 MNHEY, CDR2 SMNVEV (reference sequence). The V and J ends lost 4 bases and 0 bases respectively, with 13 bases between them. The CDR3 spells CASSWGGSSSYEQYF. In DNA form, the CDR3 reads TGTGCCAGCAGTTGGGGGGGCTCGAGCTCCTACGAGCAGTACTTC.

The CDR3 coding sequence is TGTGCCAGCAGCCAAGACTCGGAGGGTTTGATAAATGGCTACACCTTC. Its protein is CASSQDSEGLINGYTF. The J gene is TRBJ1-2, the V gene TRBV4-2; D remains unclear. The germline V gene has CDR1 LGHNA and CDR2 YNFKEQ. Deletions cut 0 bases from V and 6 bases from J, with 17 bases between. The CDR3 is 16 amino acids.

The chain couples TRBV9 to TRBJ1-1, with unresolved D. The CDR3 is 11 residues long. Trimming shortened V by 4 bases and J by 5 bases, and 6 bases separated the two germline ends. The germline V gene encodes CDR1 SGDLS and CDR2 YYNGEE. The CDR3 loop is CASSTRTEAFF. The CDR3 coding sequence is TGTGCCAGCAGCACCCGGACTGAAGCTTTCTTT.

This clone was seen a handful of times. The V call is TRBV12-5, the J call TRBJ1-1; D possibly corresponds to TRBD1 (6 bases). Deletions cut 7 bases from V and 2 bases from J, with 11 bases between. Germline loops: CDR1 LGHNT, CDR2 FRNRAP. The CDR3 contains 13 residues. The DNA for the CDR3 is TGTGCTAGTGTCCCGGACAGCAACACTGAAGCTTTCTTT. Its protein is CASVPDSNTEAFF. Full variable domain (remainder filled in from reference TRBV12-5 and TRBJ1-1): DARVTQTPRHKVTEMGQEVTMRCQPILGHNTVFWYRQTMMQGLELLAYFRNRAPLDDSGMPKDRFSAEMPDATLATLKIQPSEPRDSAVYFCASVPDSNTEAFFGQGTRLTVV.

The chain links TRBV19 to TRBJ1-5; 8 nucleotides agree with TRBD1. This CDR3 has 15 residues. Germline V gene sequence: CDR1 LNHDA, CDR2 SQIVND (reference sequence). Trimming cost V 2 bases and J 3 bases; bases outside gene matches: 3. DNA of the CDR3: TGTGCCAGTAGTATAAGGGGACAGGTCAATCAGCCCCAGCATTTT. This encodes CASSIRGQVNQPQHF.

This chain links TRBV9 with TRBJ2-3; the match to TRBD1 covers 10 bases. J lost 1 base, V lost 3 bases, and 2 bases had no gene match. The CDR3 runs to 15 residues. The germline CDR1 and CDR2 sequences are SGDLS and YYNGEE. The CDR3 nucleotides are TGTGCCAGCAGCGCCGGGACAGGGGGCACAGATACGCAGTATTTT. Encoded protein: CASSAGTGGTDTQYF.

The J gene is TRBJ2-5, the V gene TRBV29-1; a possible D gene is TRBD1 (5 bases). Trimming removed 5 bases from V and 1 base from J, with 20 bases in between. The CDR3 has 16 residues. The germline V gene has CDR1 SQVTM and CDR2 ANQGSEA. CDR3 DNA: TGCAGCGTTTCAGGTCCCCAGGGCAGGGTCCAAGAGACCCAGTACTTC. Protein sequence: CSVSGPQGRVQETQYF.

The V gene is TRBV11-2, the J gene TRBJ2-1, with D perhaps assigned TRBD1 or TRBD2 (5 bases each). The germline CDR1 and CDR2 sequences are SGHAT and FQNNGV. Between the trimmed V and J ends, which lost 4 bases and 14 bases, there was a span of 12 bases. This CDR3 region has 11 residues. The CDR3 sequence: CASSSGTSEFF. Written as DNA, the CDR3 is TGTGCCAGCAGCTCCGGGACCTCGGAGTTCTTC.

J is TRBJ1-4 and V is TRBV15; D is ambiguous. Germline V CDR1 and CDR2: LNHNV, YYDKDF (reference sequence). Trimming removed 0 bases at V and 7 bases at J, with 6 bases between. CDR3 length: 13 amino acids. CDR3 in amino acids: CATSRDAPEKLFF. DNA of the CDR3: TGTGCCACCAGCAGAGATGCCCCTGAAAAACTGTTTTTT.

V usage is TRBV2 and J usage is TRBJ2-7, with 9 bases that match TRBD2. Germline-derived CDR1 and CDR2 are SNHLY and FYNNEI. The CDR3 has 15 amino acids. Trimming at V came to 6 bases and at J to 0 bases, leaving 6 bases not matched to a gene. In DNA form, the CDR3 reads TGTGCCAGCAGCCCCAGCGGGGGGCACTCCTACGAGCAGTACTTC. It is translated as CASSPSGGHSYEQYF.

The chain combines TRBV19 with TRBJ1-4; D gene unclear. Germline loops: CDR1 LNHDA, CDR2 SQIVND (reference sequence). This CDR3 comprises 12 residues. Trimming removed 5 bases from V and 8 bases from J, with 9 bases in between. CDR3 bases: TGTGCCAGTAGTCCCATTGGAGAAAAACTGTTTTTT. It yields the protein CASSPIGEKLFF.

J is TRBJ2-7 and V is TRBV29-1; tentative D call: TRBD2 (5 bases). The CDR3 length is 13 residues. The germline V gene encodes CDR1 SQVTM and CDR2 ANQGSEA. The ends were cut back, 4 bases at V and 2 bases at J, with 12 bases in the middle. The CDR3 coding sequence is TGCAGCGTTGTATCGCAGACTACCTACGAGCAGTACTTC. It specifies CSVVSQTTYEQYF.

This rearrangement joins TRBV4-1 to TRBJ2-7; D might be TRBD1 (5 bases). V was trimmed by 1 base and J by 0 bases, leaving 10 bases between them. There are 15 residues in the CDR3. Germline CDR1 is MGHRA and CDR2 is YSYEKL. The CDR3 spells CASSQAQASSYEQYF. The CDR3 DNA sequence: TGCGCCAGCAGCCAAGCACAGGCCTCCTCCTACGAGCAGTACTTC.

This clone was seen only a few times. This sequence joins TRBV29-1 and TRBJ2-7; the D gene is possibly TRBD2 (5 bases). Germline assignment: CDR1 SQVTM and CDR2 ANQGSEA. Between the trimmed V and J ends, which lost 6 bases and 3 bases, there was a span of 9 bases. The CDR3 runs to 11 residues. For the CDR3, the DNA is TGCAGCGTGAGGGTCTTCTACGAGCAGTACTTC. Its translation: CSVRVFYEQYF.